This T cell receptor (beta chain) emerged from a study of CD8+CD57+ T cells in acquired aplastic anemia. About the study: Sorted CD4+ and CD8+ cell DNA averaged about 3.5 ug. Researchers reported that healthy donors averaged approximately 10 million reads for CD4+ cells.

General study points: Significance was not reached for CD8+ Simpson's diversity between patients and controls. The study identified roughly 31 CD8+ CDR3 sequences shared by patients and controls.

The germline gives CDR1 SGHTA, CDR2 FQGNSA. CDR3 size: 13 residues. Deletions cut 1 base from V and 9 bases from J, with 13 bases between. Genomic DNA, the template, was used for profiling of the TCR beta VDJ and CDR3. Each CDR3 protein is one row after TCRdb ran MiXCR on the reads. The data contain about 200,000 distinct CDR3 sequences, 30% to 35% of them seen just once; the ten biggest clones take up approximately 1.2%. This clonotype was seen more than once but under ten times. Antigen unknown. The receptor comes from a human donor in good health, serving as a control. This sequence joins TRBV7-2 and TRBJ2-7, with D perhaps TRBD2 (5 bases). The sample was sorted CD4+, CD8+, or CD8+CD57+ T cells (not recorded which) from PBMCs. Here the CDR3 reads CASSLGDAAVQYF. The CDR3 bases are TGTGCCAGCAGCTTAGGAGACGCAGCGGTGCAGTACTTC.